The 21 T cell receptor beta chains listed next were all sequenced from one sample in a study of human T cells and chemical hapten exposure. Researchers extracted total RNA from unfractionated whole blood. TCRdb ran MiXCR on the 5' RACE reads and lists one entry per CDR3 protein. Of about 81,000 distinct CDR3 sequences in the sample, 6.5% to 8.5% were seen once. Source of these receptors: a male donor in good health.

The chain has TRBV5-5 and TRBJ2-2; D tentatively fits TRBD1 or TRBD2 (5 bases each). The CDR3 is made up of 15 amino acids. Germline assignment: CDR1 SGHKS and CDR2 YYEKEE (reference sequence). Between the trimmed V and J ends, which lost 4 bases and 4 bases, there was a span of 14 bases. The CDR3: CASSVPKGSTGELFF. The CDR3 DNA reads TGTGCCAGCAGCGTCCCTAAGGGGAGCACCGGGGAGCTGTTTTTT.

This clonotype was detected only a few times. This chain joins TRBV12-3 or TRBV12-4 and TRBJ1-2; D is unclear. The CDR3 totals 14 residues. Trimming took 1 base from V and 1 from J, leaving 7 bases between them. The CDR3 spells CASSLGHLNYGYTF. Here the CDR3 DNA reads TGTGCCAGCAGTTTAGGGCATCTTAACTATGGCTACACCTTC.

This clonotype was recorded many times. CDR3: CASSEGWAEIQETQYF. The CDR3 nucleotides are TGTGCCAGCAGTGAAGGATGGGCGGAAATCCAAGAGACCCAGTACTTC. The V gene is TRBV2, the J gene TRBJ2-5; unclear D gene. With 1 base removed from V and 1 base from J, the gap between germline ends came to 13 bases. Germline V gives CDR1 SNHLY, CDR2 FYNNEI. CDR3 length equals 16 residues.

This rearrangement joins TRBV28 to TRBJ2-3; TRBD2 matches 9 bases. The V gene's germline CDR1 is MDHEN and CDR2 SYDVKM. This CDR3 region has 17 residues. V lost 3 bases to trimming and J lost 0 bases; unmatched junction nucleotides: 7. The CDR3 protein is CASSFIGLAKSTDTQYF. The CDR3 DNA is TGTGCCAGCAGTTTCATAGGACTAGCGAAAAGCACAGATACGCAGTATTTT.

This clonotype has a handful of counts. The chain combines TRBV23-1 with TRBJ1-5, with TRBD1 identical over 10 bases. TRBV23-1 is an ORF, and what it does is uncertain. The junction had 6 bases not matched to a gene; V was cut back by 3 bases and J by 4 bases. The CDR3 consists of 16 residues. CDR3 in amino acids: CASSQWDRGSNQPQHF. Written as DNA, the CDR3 is TGCGCCAGCAGTCAGTGGGACAGGGGTTCTAATCAGCCCCAGCATTTT.

This clonotype was found many times. The chain has TRBV12-3 or TRBV12-4 and TRBJ1-5, with 8 positions matching TRBD1. Trimming removed 1 base from V and 5 bases from J; junction bases left unmatched: 4. The CDR3 is made up of 15 amino acids. The CDR3 nucleotides read TGTGCCAGCAGTTTAGAAGGACAGGGTTATCAGCCCCAGCATTTT. Protein: CASSLEGQGYQPQHF.

The V gene is TRBV19, the J gene TRBJ1-3; 7 bases line up with TRBD1. The ends lost 10 bases at V and 0 bases at J; junction bases unmatched: 12. The V gene's germline CDR1 is LNHDA and CDR2 SQIVND (reference sequence). The CDR3 loop spans 16 amino acids. CDR3 amino acids: CATADRALFSGNTIYF. CDR3 sequence (DNA): TGTGCCACTGCTGACAGGGCCTTATTCTCTGGAAACACCATATATTTT.

The table lists this clonotype with a few counts. J is TRBJ1-2 and V is TRBV19, with 7 bases lining up with TRBD1. The CDR3 spans 14 residues. Trimming removed 4 bases from V and 2 bases from J; junction bases left unmatched: 4. Germline CDR1 and CDR2: LNHDA and SQIVND (reference sequence). CDR3 residues: CASSTTGANYGYTF. The CDR3 DNA is TGTGCCAGTAGTACAACAGGGGCGAACTATGGCTACACCTTC.

The rearrangement uses TRBV6-2 or TRBV6-3 and TRBJ2-7; 9 bases agree with TRBD1. The CDR3 spans 15 residues. V shed 6 bases, J shed 2 bases, and the junction held 8 bases outside the gene matches. CDR1 is MNHEY, CDR2 SVGEGT, per germline. The CDR3 DNA is TGTGCCAGCAGATACACAGGGGGCAAGACCTACGAGCAGTACTTC. This encodes CASRYTGGKTYEQYF.

Many counts were recorded for this clonotype. The rearrangement uses TRBV29-1 and TRBJ2-7, with TRBD1 matching 7 bases. Looked up from germline, CDR1 is SQVTM and CDR2 is ANQGSEA. V lost 5 bases, J lost 2 bases, and 9 bases stayed unmatched. The CDR3 consists of 14 residues. CDR3 coding DNA: TGCAGCGTTTCACAGGGGCTCGAAGCCTACGAGCAGTACTTC. Protein product: CSVSQGLEAYEQYF.

Many counts were recorded for this clonotype. V gene TRBV6-5 combines with J gene TRBJ2-7, with 12 positions matching TRBD2. The CDR3 totals 18 residues. V lost 0 bases to trimming and J lost 0 bases; unmatched junction nucleotides: 6. The germline CDR1 and CDR2 sequences are MNHEY and SVGAGI. CDR3 DNA sequence: TGTGCCAGCAGTTACTCGAGTGGACTAGCGGGGAACTCCTACGAGCAGTACTTC. Protein sequence: CASSYSSGLAGNSYEQYF.

This clonotype has ten or more counts. The chain combines TRBV13 with TRBJ2-5; tentatively, D is TRBD1 (6 bases). V was shortened by 5 bases and J by 5 bases, with 15 bases between the two germline ends. The germline CDR1 and CDR2 sequences are PRHDT and FYEKMQ (reference sequence). There are 14 residues in the CDR3. This chain's CDR3 is CASSPTGLRETQYF. The CDR3 region has the DNA TGTGCCAGCAGCCCAACAGGGTTGAGGGAGACCCAGTACTTC.

This rearrangement joins TRBV19 to TRBJ1-1; perhaps TRBD1 as D (5 bases). Germline lookup yields CDR1 LNHDA and CDR2 SQIVND (reference sequence). The CDR3 is 14 residues long. V was shortened by 6 bases and J by 5 bases, with 16 bases between the two germline ends. The CDR3 here is CASRPYGDRTEAFF. The CDR3 nucleotides are TGTGCCAGTAGGCCATACGGGGACCGGACTGAAGCTTTCTTT.

This clonotype was observed at least ten times. The chain joins TRBV12-3 or TRBV12-4 to TRBJ2-1, with 9 bases fitting TRBD2. Trimming removed 6 bases from V and 3 bases from J; junction bases left unmatched: 6. The CDR3 is 15 amino acids. The CDR3 bases are TGTGCCAGCAGAAAAGCGGGAGGAATCTACAATGAGCAGTTCTTC. Translation: CASRKAGGIYNEQFF.

This clonotype has only a few counts. J is TRBJ2-5 and V is TRBV12-5, with D possibly being TRBD2 (6 bases). CDR3 size: 15 residues. V lost 0 bases, J lost 5 bases, and 13 bases lay in between. From germline, CDR1 is LGHNT and CDR2 FRNRAP. CDR3 bases: TGTGCTAGTGGTTTGGTACTAGGAGGGTTGGAGACCCAGTACTTC. Its protein is CASGLVLGGLETQYF.

This chain connects TRBV7-2 to TRBJ2-5, with 10 bases identical to TRBD2. Germline V gene data show CDR1 as SGHTA and CDR2 as FQGNSA. V lost 4 bases to trimming and J lost 4 bases; unmatched junction nucleotides: 3. This CDR3 is built from 14 residues. CDR3 amino acids: CASSSGLALETQYF. DNA of the CDR3: TGTGCCAGCAGCTCGGGACTAGCGTTAGAGACCCAGTACTTC.

This chain uses TRBV5-4 with TRBJ1-2, with a tentative D call TRBD1 (5 bases). Trimming cost V 6 bases and J 4 bases, with 13 bases left between them. Germline assignment: CDR1 SGHNT and CDR2 YYREEE (reference sequence). This CDR3 region has 13 residues. The CDR3 reads CASILWGTYGYTF. The CDR3 DNA is TGTGCCAGCATTCTCTGGGGGACCTATGGCTACACCTTC.

To note about this clonotype: One junction end does not reproduce the germline sequence, and a read error may be involved. V is TRBV7-9 and J is TRBJ1-1; 9 bases are shared with TRBD1. There are 14 residues in the CDR3. The germline V gene encodes CDR1 SEHNR and CDR2 FQNEAQ (reference sequence). The CDR3 coding sequence is TGTACCAGCAGCCTAGGGGACAGGGCCACTGAAGCTTTCTTT. Amino acid sequence: CTSSLGDRATEAFF.

The gene calls are TRBV3-1 and TRBJ1-1; 7 nucleotides align to TRBD1. The germline gives CDR1 LGHDT, CDR2 YNNKEL (reference sequence). This CDR3 is 13 amino acids long. The V gene end was trimmed by 1 base and the J gene end by 7 bases; junction bases not matched to a gene: 3. CDR3 residues: CASSQGRQGEAFF. The CDR3 DNA sequence: TGTGCCAGCAGCCAAGGCCGACAGGGTGAAGCTTTCTTT.

This clonotype was seen at least ten times. V gene TRBV29-1 combines with J gene TRBJ1-4; 7 bases align to TRBD1. V dropped 7 bases and J dropped 8; count of bases not matched to a gene: 10. Germline CDR1 is SQVTM and CDR2 is ANQGSEA. This CDR3 comprises 13 residues. CDR3 residues: CSAERQGVEKLFF. The CDR3 bases are TGCAGCGCCGAACGACAGGGCGTAGAAAAACTGTTTTTT.

With respect to this clonotype: One end of the junction varies from germline; a read error may be responsible. The chain carries TRBV20-1 and TRBJ1-1; no firm D call. The length of the CDR3 is 11 residues. Germline lookup yields CDR1 DFQATT and CDR2 SNEGSKA (reference sequence). CDR3: CSARVKTEAFF. The CDR3 DNA sequence: TGCAGTGCTAGAGTGAAGACTGAAGCTTTCTTT.